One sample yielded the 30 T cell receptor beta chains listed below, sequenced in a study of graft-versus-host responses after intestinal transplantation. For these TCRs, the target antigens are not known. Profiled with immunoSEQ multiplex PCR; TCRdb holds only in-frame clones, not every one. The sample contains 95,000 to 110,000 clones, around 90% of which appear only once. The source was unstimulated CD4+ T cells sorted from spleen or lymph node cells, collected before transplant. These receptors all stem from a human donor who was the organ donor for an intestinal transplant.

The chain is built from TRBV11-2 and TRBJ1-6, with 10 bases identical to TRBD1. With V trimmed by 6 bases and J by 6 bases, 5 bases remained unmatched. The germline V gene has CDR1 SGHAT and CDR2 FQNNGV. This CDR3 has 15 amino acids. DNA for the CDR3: TGTGCCAGCAGGATGACAGGGGGCGTTAATTCACCCCTCCACTTT. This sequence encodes CASRMTGGVNSPLHF.

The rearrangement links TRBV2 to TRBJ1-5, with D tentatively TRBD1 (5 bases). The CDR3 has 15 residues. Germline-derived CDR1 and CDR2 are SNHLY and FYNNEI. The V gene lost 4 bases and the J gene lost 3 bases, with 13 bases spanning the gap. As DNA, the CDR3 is TGTGCCAGCAGTGCCCTGACAGCAGACAATCAGCCCCAGCATTTT. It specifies CASSALTADNQPQHF.

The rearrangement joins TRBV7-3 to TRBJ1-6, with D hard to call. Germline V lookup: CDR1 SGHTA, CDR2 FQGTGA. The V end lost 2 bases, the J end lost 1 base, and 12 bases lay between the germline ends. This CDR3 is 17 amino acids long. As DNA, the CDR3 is TGTGCCAGCAGCTTATCGGGTGGAAGTTCCTATAATTCACCCCTCCACTTT. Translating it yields CASSLSGGSSYNSPLHF.

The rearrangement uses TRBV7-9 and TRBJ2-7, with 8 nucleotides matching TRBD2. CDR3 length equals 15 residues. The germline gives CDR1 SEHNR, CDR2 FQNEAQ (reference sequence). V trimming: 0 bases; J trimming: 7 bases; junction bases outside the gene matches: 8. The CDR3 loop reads CASSLASGAAREQYF. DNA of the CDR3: TGTGCCAGCAGCTTAGCTAGCGGGGCGGCGAGGGAGCAGTACTTC.

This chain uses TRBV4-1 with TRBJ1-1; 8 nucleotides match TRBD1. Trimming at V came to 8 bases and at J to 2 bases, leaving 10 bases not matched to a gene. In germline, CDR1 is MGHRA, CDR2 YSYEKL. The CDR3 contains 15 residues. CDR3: CASLTMPGGNTEAFF. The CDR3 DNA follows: TGCGCCAGCCTTACGATGCCAGGGGGCAACACTGAAGCTTTCTTT.

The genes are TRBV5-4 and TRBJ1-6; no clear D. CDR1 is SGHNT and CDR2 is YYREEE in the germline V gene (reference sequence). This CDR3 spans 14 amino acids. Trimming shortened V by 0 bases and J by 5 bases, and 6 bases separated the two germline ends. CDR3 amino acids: CASSLGRDNSPLHF. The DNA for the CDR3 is TGTGCCAGCAGCTTGGGAAGAGATAATTCACCCCTCCACTTT.

The chain's CDR3 is CASSLLTNEKLFF. The CDR3 bases are TGTGCCAGCAGCTTATTGACTAATGAAAAACTGTTTTTT. This chain joins TRBV7-6 and TRBJ1-4; no definite D call. Germline-derived CDR1 and CDR2 are SGHVS and FNYEAQ. The CDR3 length is 13 residues. Trimming took off 2 bases at V and 2 bases at J, with 3 bases between the two ends.

CDR3 region: CAWSGLGNEQFF. The CDR3 DNA reads as TGTGCCTGGAGCGGACTGGGGAATGAGCAGTTCTTC. The chain has TRBV30 and TRBJ2-1, with TRBD2 as a possible D gene (5 bases). The CDR3 has 12 residues. In germline, CDR1 is GTSNPN, CDR2 SVGIG (reference sequence). The V end was cut by 3 bases, the J end by 7 bases, with 10 bases between.

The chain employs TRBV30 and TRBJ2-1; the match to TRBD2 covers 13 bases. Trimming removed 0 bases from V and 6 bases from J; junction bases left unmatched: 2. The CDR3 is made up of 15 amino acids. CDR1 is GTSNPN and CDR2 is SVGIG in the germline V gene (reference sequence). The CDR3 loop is CAWSVGLAGINEQFF. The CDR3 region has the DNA TGTGCCTGGAGTGTGGGACTAGCGGGAATCAATGAGCAGTTCTTC.

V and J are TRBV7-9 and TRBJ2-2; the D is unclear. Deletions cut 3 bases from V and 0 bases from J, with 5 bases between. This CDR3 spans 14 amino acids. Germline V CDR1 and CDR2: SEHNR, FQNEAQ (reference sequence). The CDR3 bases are TGTGCCAGCAGCTTTTCTACGAACACCGGGGAGCTGTTTTTT. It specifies CASSFSTNTGELFF.

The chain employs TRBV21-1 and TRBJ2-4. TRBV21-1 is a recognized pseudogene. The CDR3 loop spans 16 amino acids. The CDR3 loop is CASSKDEHSAKNIQYF. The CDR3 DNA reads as TGTGCCAGCAGCAAAGATGAACACTCAGCCAAAAACATTCAGTACTTC.

CDR3 region: CASSLRDYGYTF. CDR3 DNA: TGTGCCAGCAGTTTAAGGGACTATGGCTACACCTTC. The chain links TRBV28 to TRBJ1-2; D gene uncertain. The V gene lost 2 bases and the J gene lost 3 bases, with 4 bases spanning the gap. The CDR3 is 12 residues long. Per germline, CDR1 MDHEN and CDR2 SYDVKM.

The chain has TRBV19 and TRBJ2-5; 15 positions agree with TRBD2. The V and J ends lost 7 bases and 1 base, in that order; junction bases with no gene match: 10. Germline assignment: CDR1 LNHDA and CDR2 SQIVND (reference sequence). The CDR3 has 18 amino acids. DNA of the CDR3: TGTGCCAGTAAACCCCGGACTAGCGGGGGGGCCATCCAAGAGACCCAGTACTTC. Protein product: CASKPRTSGGAIQETQYF. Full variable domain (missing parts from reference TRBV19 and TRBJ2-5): DGGITQSPKYLFRKEGQNVTLSCEQNLNHDAMYWYRQDPGQGLRLIYYSQIVNDFQKGDIAEGYSVSREKKESFPLTVTSAQKNPTAFYLCASKPRTSGGAIQETQYFGPGTRLLVL.

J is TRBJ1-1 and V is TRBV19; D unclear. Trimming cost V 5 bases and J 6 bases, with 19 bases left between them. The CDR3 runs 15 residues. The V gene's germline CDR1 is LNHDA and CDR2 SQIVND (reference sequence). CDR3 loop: CASSRRHSSLPEAFF. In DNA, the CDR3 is TGTGCCAGTAGTCGTCGGCACAGTAGCCTCCCTGAAGCTTTCTTT. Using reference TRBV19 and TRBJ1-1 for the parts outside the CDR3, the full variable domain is DGGITQSPKYLFRKEGQNVTLSCEQNLNHDAMYWYRQDPGQGLRLIYYSQIVNDFQKGDIAEGYSVSREKKESFPLTVTSAQKNPTAFYLCASSRRHSSLPEAFFGQGTRLTVV.

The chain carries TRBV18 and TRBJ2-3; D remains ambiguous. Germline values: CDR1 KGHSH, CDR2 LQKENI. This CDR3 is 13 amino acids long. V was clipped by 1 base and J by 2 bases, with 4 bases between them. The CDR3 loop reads CASSPLATDTQYF. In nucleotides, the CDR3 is TGTGCCAGCTCACCACTAGCCACAGATACGCAGTATTTT.

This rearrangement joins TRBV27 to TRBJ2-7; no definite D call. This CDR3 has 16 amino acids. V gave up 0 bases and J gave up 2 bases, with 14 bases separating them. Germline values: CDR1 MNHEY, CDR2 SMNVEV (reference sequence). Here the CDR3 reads CASSLSRLPTPYEQYF. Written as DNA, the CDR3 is TGTGCCAGCAGTTTATCCCGCCTACCTACGCCCTACGAGCAGTACTTC.

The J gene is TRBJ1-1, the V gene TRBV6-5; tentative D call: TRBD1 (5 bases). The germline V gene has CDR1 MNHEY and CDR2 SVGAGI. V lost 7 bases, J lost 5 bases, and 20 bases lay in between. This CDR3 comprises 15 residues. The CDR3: CASKRKVGGGTEAFF. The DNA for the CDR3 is TGTGCCAGCAAGCGGAAGGTGGGGGGTGGAACTGAAGCTTTCTTT.

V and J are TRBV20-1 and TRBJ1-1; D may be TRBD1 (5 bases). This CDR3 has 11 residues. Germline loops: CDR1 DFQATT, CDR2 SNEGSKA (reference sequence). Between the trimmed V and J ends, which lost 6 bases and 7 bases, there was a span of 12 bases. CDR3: CSANTGFEAFF. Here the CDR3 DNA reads TGCAGTGCCAACACAGGATTTGAAGCTTTCTTT.

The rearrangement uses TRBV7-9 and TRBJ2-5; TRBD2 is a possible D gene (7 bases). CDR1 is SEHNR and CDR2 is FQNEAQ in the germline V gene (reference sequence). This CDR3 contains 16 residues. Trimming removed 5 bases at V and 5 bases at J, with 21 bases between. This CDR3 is CASSHIFWEGGETQYF. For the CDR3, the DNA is TGTGCCAGCAGCCACATCTTCTGGGAGGGGGGTGAGACCCAGTACTTC.

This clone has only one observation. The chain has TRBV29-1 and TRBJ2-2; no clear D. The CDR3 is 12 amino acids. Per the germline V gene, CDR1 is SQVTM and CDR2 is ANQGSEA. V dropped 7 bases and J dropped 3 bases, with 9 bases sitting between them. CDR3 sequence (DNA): TGCAGCGGCCAATTCTACACCGGGGAGCTGTTTTTT. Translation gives CSGQFYTGELFF.

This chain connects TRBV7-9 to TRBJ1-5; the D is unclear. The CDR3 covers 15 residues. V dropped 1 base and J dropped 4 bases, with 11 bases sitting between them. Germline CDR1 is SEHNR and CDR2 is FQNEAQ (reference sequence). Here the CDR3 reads CASSLGSLGNQPQHF. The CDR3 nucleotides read TGTGCCAGCAGCTTAGGATCCCTCGGTAATCAGCCCCAGCATTTT.

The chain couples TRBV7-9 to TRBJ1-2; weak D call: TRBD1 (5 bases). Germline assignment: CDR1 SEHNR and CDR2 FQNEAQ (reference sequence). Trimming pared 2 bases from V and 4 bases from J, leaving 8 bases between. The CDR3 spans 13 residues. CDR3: CASSLIRGYGYTF. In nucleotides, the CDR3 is TGTGCCAGCAGCTTAATTAGGGGCTATGGCTACACCTTC. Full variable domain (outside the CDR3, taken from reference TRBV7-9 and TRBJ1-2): DTGVSQNPRHKITKRGQNVTFRCDPISEHNRLYWYRQTLGQGPEFLTYFQNEAQLEKSRLLSDRFSAERPKGSFSTLEIQRTEQGDSAMYLCASSLIRGYGYTFGSGTRLTVV.

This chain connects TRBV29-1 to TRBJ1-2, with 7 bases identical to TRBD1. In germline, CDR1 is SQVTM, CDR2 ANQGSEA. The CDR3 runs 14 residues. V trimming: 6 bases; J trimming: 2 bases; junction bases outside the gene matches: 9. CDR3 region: CSVTDRVANYGYTF. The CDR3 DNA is TGCAGCGTAACAGACAGGGTAGCCAACTATGGCTACACCTTC.

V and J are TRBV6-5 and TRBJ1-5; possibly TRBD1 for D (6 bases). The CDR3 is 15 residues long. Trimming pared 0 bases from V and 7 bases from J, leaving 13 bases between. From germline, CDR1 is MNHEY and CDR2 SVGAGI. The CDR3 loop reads CASSYSQGAGQPQHF. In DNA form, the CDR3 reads TGTGCCAGCAGTTACTCACAGGGAGCAGGACAGCCCCAGCATTTT.

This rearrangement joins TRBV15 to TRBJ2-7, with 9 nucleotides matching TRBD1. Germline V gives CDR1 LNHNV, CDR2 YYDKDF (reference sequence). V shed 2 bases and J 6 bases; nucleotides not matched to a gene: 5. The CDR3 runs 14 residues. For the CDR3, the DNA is TGTGCCACCAGCAGAATGGGACAGGGATCCGAGCAGTACTTC. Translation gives CATSRMGQGSEQYF.

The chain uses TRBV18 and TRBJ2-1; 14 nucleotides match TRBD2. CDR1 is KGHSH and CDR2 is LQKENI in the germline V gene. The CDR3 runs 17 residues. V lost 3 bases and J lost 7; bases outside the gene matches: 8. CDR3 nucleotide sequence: TGTGCCAGCTCACCCCGCCCCGGGACTAGCGGGAGAAATGAGCAGTTCTTC. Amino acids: CASSPRPGTSGRNEQFF.

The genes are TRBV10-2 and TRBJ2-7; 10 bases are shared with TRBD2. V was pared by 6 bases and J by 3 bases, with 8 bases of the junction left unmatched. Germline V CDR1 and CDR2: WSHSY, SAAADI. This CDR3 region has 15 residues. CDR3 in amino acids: CASRRLAGSIYEQYF. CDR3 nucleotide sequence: TGCGCCAGCAGGCGACTAGCGGGCTCAATCTACGAGCAGTACTTC.

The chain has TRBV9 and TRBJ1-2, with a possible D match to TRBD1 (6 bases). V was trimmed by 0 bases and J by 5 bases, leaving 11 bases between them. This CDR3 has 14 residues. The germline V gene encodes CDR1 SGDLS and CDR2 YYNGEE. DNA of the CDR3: TGTGCCAGCAGCGTAGGTGGACAGCTTTATGGCTACACCTTC. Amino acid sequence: CASSVGGQLYGYTF.

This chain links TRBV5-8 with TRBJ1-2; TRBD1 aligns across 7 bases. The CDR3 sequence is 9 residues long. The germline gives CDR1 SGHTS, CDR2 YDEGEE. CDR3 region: CGGQRGYTF. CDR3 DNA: TGTGGGGGACAGAGGGGCTACACCTTC.

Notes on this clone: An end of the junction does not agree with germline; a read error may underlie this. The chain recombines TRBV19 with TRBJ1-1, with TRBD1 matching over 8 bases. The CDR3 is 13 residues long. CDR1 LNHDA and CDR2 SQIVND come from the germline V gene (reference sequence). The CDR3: CASTPDRASSLAF. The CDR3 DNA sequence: TGTGCCAGTACCCCGGACAGGGCCAGCTCCCTGGCGTTT.